This T cell receptor beta chain was identified in a study of cytomegalovirus exposure and HLA in healthy donors. Assay: immunoSEQ multiplex PCR; the TCRdb copy retains only in-frame clones and omits some. The table shows roughly 150,000 clones, with 80% to 90% occurring only once. Comments on this clone: Its antigen is currently unknown.

Study observations and caveats: The authors enumerated under 200 TCR beta chains as linked to cytomegalovirus. In vitro confirmation showed a few CMV-associated chains to be CMV antigen specific. The TCR clusters that emerged in the first cohort tended, a later analysis found, to co-occur in the 110 or so validation repertoires.

Germline loops: CDR1 SEHNR, CDR2 FQNEAQ (reference sequence). The length of the CDR3 is 14 residues. Trimming at V came to 5 bases and at J to 3 bases, leaving 3 bases not matched to a gene. The sequence derives from a woman in her 30s in good health and CMV-seronegative. The sequencing sample was made of PBMCs. The rearrangement links TRBV7-9 to TRBJ2-1; 8 bases are shared with TRBD2. The CDR3 reads CASSLSGSYNEQFF. The CDR3 DNA reads as TGTGCCAGCAGCCTAAGCGGGAGCTACAATGAGCAGTTCTTC.